These 5 T cell receptor beta chains came from one sample sequenced in a study of shared clonotypes between healthy human individuals. Profiled with immunoSEQ multiplex PCR; TCRdb holds only in-frame clones, not every one. The repertoire holds about 980,000 clones, with approximately 76% as singletons. The material sequenced was memory CD4+ T cells sorted from blood. Described subset: CD45RA-negative fraction. All receptors come from a man younger than 35 in good health.

Only a few counts were recorded for this clone. V gene TRBV30 combines with J gene TRBJ2-2; tentatively, D is TRBD2 (6 bases). The CDR3 is made up of 14 amino acids. Germline V CDR1 and CDR2: GTSNPN, SVGIG (reference sequence). The V gene lost 0 bases and the J gene lost 8 bases, with 13 bases spanning the gap. CDR3 in DNA: TGTGCCTGGAGTGTACTAGCCCCAATTGGGGAGCTGTTTTTT. Protein: CAWSVLAPIGELFF.

This rearrangement joins TRBV5-1 to TRBJ2-3, with TRBD2 matching over 12 bases. Trimming took 1 base from V and 6 from J; bases not matched to a gene: 3. Germline V CDR1 and CDR2: SGHRS, YFSETQ. The CDR3 is made up of 15 amino acids. The CDR3 is CASSLRTSGMDTQYF. The DNA of the CDR3 is TGCGCCAGCAGCTTGAGGACTAGCGGGATGGATACGCAGTATTTT.

This rearrangement joins TRBV2 to TRBJ2-1; D ambiguous. The V and J ends lost 3 bases and 7 bases respectively, with 16 bases between them. The CDR3 is made up of 15 amino acids. Germline V CDR1 and CDR2: SNHLY, FYNNEI. The CDR3 nucleotides are TGTGCCAGCAGTGAGACCGCGGCAGATGGAAATGAGCAGTTCTTC. Translating gives CASSETAADGNEQFF.

This clone has only a few counts. This sequence joins TRBV5-1 and TRBJ1-5, with D maybe TRBD1 (6 bases). CDR3 length: 14 amino acids. V was trimmed by 0 bases and J by 6 bases, leaving 10 bases between them. Germline lookup yields CDR1 SGHRS and CDR2 YFSETQ. The CDR3 bases are TGCGCCAGCAGCTTGGAAGGGGGGCGTCAGCCCCAGCATTTT. Its protein is CASSLEGGRQPQHF. Complete variable domain (other parts from reference TRBV5-1 and TRBJ1-5): KAGVTQTPRYLIKTRGQQVTLSCSPISGHRSVSWYQQTPGQGLQFLFEYFSETQRNKGNFPGRFSGRQFSNSRSEMNVSTLELGDSALYLCASSLEGGRQPQHFGDGTRLSIL.

V is TRBV29-1 and J is TRBJ2-3; 8 bases match TRBD2. The V gene end was trimmed by 6 bases and the J gene end by 7 bases; junction bases not matched to a gene: 15. The CDR3 is made up of 15 amino acids. Germline CDR1 reads SQVTM; CDR2 reads ANQGSEA. The CDR3 DNA sequence: TGCAGCGTCGTACTAGCGGCACCCACGGGAAATACGCAGTATTTT. Translating gives CSVVLAAPTGNTQYF.